This passage covers 11 T cell receptor beta chains from one sample sequenced in a study of T cell changes during pregnancy in multiple sclerosis (dated by TCRdb to the late 2010s). Libraries were prepared through the immunoSEQ multiplex PCR assay. The immuneACCESS repertoire file appears here via TCRdb, limited to in-frame rearrangements. These files lack a portion of the clones; in checked studies, under half of the deficit traces to unresolved V genes, and the cause of the others is not known. For this sample there are 45,000 to 70,000 clones; roughly 94% appear just once. About 0.21% of the sample lies in the top ten. Sequenced here: CD4+ T cells from peripheral blood mononuclear cells, sampled in the second trimester of pregnancy. Source of these receptors: a female donor with multiple sclerosis, enrolled in a pregnancy study.

This chain links TRBV6-6 with TRBJ2-3, with a tentative D call TRBD2 (6 bases). Germline CDR1 MNHNY, CDR2 SVGAGI (reference sequence). Trimming left V 0 bases short and J 3 bases short, with 10 bases between. The CDR3 totals 15 residues. The CDR3 region has the DNA TGTGCCAGCAGTTACTCGGGACTTTTAACAGATACGCAGTATTTT. This encodes CASSYSGLLTDTQYF.

The chain is built from TRBV7-3 and TRBJ2-2, with TRBD2 identical over 8 bases. The CDR3 loop spans 16 amino acids. Losses at the gene ends were 3 bases for V and 3 bases for J; bases not matched to a gene: 6. Germline V gives CDR1 SGHTA, CDR2 FQGTGA. CDR3 residues: CASSFGVAGYTGELFF. CDR3 nucleotides: TGTGCCAGCAGCTTTGGGGTAGCGGGATACACCGGGGAGCTGTTTTTT. Based on the CDR3 plus reference TRBV7-3 and TRBJ2-2, the full variable domain is GAGVSQTPSNKVTEKGKYVELRCDPISGHTALYWYRQSLGQGPEFLIYFQGTGAADDSGLPNDRFFAVRPEGSVSTLKIQRTERGDSAVYLCASSFGVAGYTGELFFGEGSRLTVL.

This chain joins TRBV5-1 and TRBJ2-6; no clear D. Trimming pared 4 bases from V and 0 bases from J, leaving 5 bases between. Germline V lookup: CDR1 SGHRS, CDR2 YFSETQ. The CDR3 consists of 14 residues. The CDR3 DNA reads as TGCGCCAGCAGCCCTCCCTCTGGGGCCAACGTCCTGACTTTC. The encoded protein is CASSPPSGANVLTF. Together with reference TRBV5-1 and TRBJ2-6, the CDR3 gives the full variable domain: KAGVTQTPRYLIKTRGQQVTLSCSPISGHRSVSWYQQTPGQGLQFLFEYFSETQRNKGNFPGRFSGRQFSNSRSEMNVSTLELGDSALYLCASSPPSGANVLTFGAGSRLTVL.

The chain is built from TRBV5-1 and TRBJ1-4; D might be TRBD1 (5 bases). The germline V gene encodes CDR1 SGHRS and CDR2 YFSETQ. The CDR3 covers 14 residues. V lost 2 bases and J 3 bases, leaving 8 bases between the germline ends. The CDR3 DNA is TGCGCCAGCAGCTTAATGGGGCCTAATGAAAAACTGTTTTTT. Encoded protein: CASSLMGPNEKLFF.

This chain links TRBV5-1 with TRBJ1-2; 7 nucleotides line up with TRBD1. The CDR3 covers 14 residues. J was trimmed by 4 bases and V by 4 bases; bases with no gene match: 7. The germline gives CDR1 SGHRS, CDR2 YFSETQ. CDR3 nucleotides: TGCGCCAGCAGCCAGACAGGGCCTACCTATGGCTACACCTTC. It codes for CASSQTGPTYGYTF.

The CDR3 DNA is TGTGCCAGCAGTTCCCCCGGGGTAGCGGGCTACACCTTC. It yields the protein CASSSPGVAGYTF. The rearrangement uses TRBV28 and TRBJ1-2; no definite D call. The V gene lost 4 bases and the J gene lost 8 bases, with 14 bases spanning the gap. Germline V gene data show CDR1 as MDHEN and CDR2 as SYDVKM. The CDR3 extends over 13 amino acids.

This sequence joins TRBV28 and TRBJ1-4; D unclear. Germline CDR1 and CDR2: MDHEN and SYDVKM. The CDR3 is 15 residues long. Between the trimmed V and J ends, which lost 3 bases and 4 bases, there was a span of 12 bases. CDR3 in amino acids: CASSFQPGINEKLFF. The CDR3 nucleotides are TGTGCCAGCAGTTTCCAACCGGGGATTAATGAAAAACTGTTTTTT.

This chain's CDR3 is CASSLEGTGYEKLFF. DNA for the CDR3: TGTGCCAGCAGCTTAGAAGGGACAGGGTACGAAAAACTGTTTTTT. The rearrangement uses TRBV7-8 and TRBJ1-4; 9 bases are a match to TRBD1. CDR1 SGHVS and CDR2 FQNEAQ come from the germline V gene. The CDR3 length is 15 residues. V shed 1 base and J 8 bases; nucleotides not matched to a gene: 5.

CDR3 DNA sequence: TGTGCCAGCAGCCAAGTAAAGCTGGGACTCCCAGTGGGTAATGAAAAACTGTTTTTT. This codes for CASSQVKLGLPVGNEKLFF. The chain links TRBV4-2 to TRBJ1-4, with D tentatively TRBD1 (5 bases). This CDR3 is built from 19 residues. Deletions cut 1 base from V and 4 bases from J, with 22 bases between. Germline V lookup: CDR1 LGHNA, CDR2 YNFKEQ.

The chain is built from TRBV29-1 and TRBJ2-5, with D perhaps TRBD2 (5 bases). The CDR3 has 13 amino acids. V shed 4 bases and J shed 5 bases, with 14 bases lying between them. The germline V gene encodes CDR1 SQVTM and CDR2 ANQGSEA. This chain's CDR3 is CSVGVGVGETQYF. The CDR3, as DNA: TGCAGCGTTGGGGTCGGGGTCGGGGAGACCCAGTACTTC.

This chain joins TRBV5-1 and TRBJ2-1; no firm D call. Trimming took off 1 base at V and 8 bases at J, with 10 bases between the two ends. Germline V gives CDR1 SGHRS, CDR2 YFSETQ. The CDR3 totals 13 residues. Here the CDR3 DNA reads TGCGCCAGCAGCTTGACCCGCCCGGATGAGCAGTTCTTC. Translating it yields CASSLTRPDEQFF.